This TCR beta chain derives from a study of blood T cell repertoires in COVID-19. The method was immunoSEQ multiplex PCR; TCRdb's version includes in-frame clones alone and lacks a portion of them. This table has over 300,000 clones, roughly 85% appearing once. The CDR3 length is 15 residues. Germline lookup yields CDR1 LGHDT and CDR2 YNNKEL (reference sequence). V lost 3 bases and J lost 2, with 14 bases in between. The sample was PBMCs or T cells enriched from blood (not recorded which). This receptor was obtained from a woman aged 25 to 45 who had recovered from COVID-19. V is TRBV3-1 (or the pseudogene TRBV3-2) and J is TRBJ2-7, with TRBD1 as a possible D gene (6 bases). This CDR3 reads CASSHTLGAPYEQYF. CDR3 nucleotide sequence: TGTGCCAGCAGCCATACTCTGGGGGCGCCCTACGAGCAGTACTTC.